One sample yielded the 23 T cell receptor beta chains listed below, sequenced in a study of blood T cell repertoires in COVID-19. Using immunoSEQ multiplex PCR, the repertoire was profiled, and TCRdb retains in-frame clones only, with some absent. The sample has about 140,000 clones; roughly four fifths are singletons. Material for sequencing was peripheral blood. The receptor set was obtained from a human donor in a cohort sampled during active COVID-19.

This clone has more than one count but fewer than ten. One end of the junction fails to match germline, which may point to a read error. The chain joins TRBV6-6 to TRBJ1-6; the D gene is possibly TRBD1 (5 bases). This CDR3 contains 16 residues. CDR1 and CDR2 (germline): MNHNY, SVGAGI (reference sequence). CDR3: CASSDSSGLLNSPLHF. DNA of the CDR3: TGTGCCAGCAGTGACTCCTCAGGGCTCCTGAATTCACCCCTCCACTTT.

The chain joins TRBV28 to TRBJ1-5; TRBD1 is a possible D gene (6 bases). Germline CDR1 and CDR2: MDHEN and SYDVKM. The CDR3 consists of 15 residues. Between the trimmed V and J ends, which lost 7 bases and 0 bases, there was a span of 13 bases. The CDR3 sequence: CASTPTGPSNQPQHF. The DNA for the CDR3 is TGTGCCAGCACCCCTACAGGGCCTAGCAATCAGCCCCAGCATTTT.

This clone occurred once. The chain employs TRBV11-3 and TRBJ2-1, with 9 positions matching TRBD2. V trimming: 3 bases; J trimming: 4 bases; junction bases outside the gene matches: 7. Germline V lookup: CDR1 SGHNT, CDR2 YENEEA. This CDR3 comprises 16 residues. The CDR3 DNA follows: TGTGCCAGCAGCTTGCGCGGGGGGGCCACTTACAATGAGCAGTTCTTC. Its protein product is CASSLRGGATYNEQFF. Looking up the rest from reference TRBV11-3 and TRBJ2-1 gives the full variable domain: EAGVVQSPRYKIIEKKQPVAFWCNPISGHNTLYWYLQNLGQGPELLIRYENEEAVDDSQLPKDRFSAERLKGVDSTLKIQPAELGDSAVYLCASSLRGGATYNEQFFGPGTRLTVL.

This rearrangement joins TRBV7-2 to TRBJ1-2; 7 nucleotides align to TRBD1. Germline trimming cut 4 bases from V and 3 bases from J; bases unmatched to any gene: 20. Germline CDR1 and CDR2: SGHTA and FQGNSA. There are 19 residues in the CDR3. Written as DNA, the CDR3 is TGTGCCAGCAGCTCAGCCATCGGGACAGCATCACGAGGGTACTATGGCTACACCTTC. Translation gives CASSSAIGTASRGYYGYTF.

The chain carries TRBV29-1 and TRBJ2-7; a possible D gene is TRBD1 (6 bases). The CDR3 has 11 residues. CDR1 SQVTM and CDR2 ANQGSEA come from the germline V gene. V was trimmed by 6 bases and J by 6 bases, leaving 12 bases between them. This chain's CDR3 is CSVEQGPEQYF. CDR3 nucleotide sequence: TGCAGCGTGGAACAGGGTCCCGAGCAGTACTTC.

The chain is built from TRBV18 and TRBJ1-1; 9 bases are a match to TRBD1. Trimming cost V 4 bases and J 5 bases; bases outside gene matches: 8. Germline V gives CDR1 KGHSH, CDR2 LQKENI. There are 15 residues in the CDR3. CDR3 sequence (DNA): TGTGCCAGCTCACTTCCAACGACAGGGGGGACTGAAGCTTTCTTT. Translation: CASSLPTTGGTEAFF.

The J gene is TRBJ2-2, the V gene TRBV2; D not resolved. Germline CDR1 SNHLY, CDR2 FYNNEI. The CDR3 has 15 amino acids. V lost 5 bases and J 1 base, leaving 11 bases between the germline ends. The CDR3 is CASSRVRRNTGELFF. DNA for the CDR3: TGTGCCAGCAGTCGGGTCCGGCGGAACACCGGGGAGCTGTTTTTT. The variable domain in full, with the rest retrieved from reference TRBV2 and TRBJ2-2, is EPEVTQTPSHQVTQMGQEVILRCVPISNHLYFYWYRQILGQKVEFLVSFYNNEISEKSEIFDDQFSVERPDGSNFTLKIRSTKLEDSAMYFCASSRVRRNTGELFFGEGSRLTVL.

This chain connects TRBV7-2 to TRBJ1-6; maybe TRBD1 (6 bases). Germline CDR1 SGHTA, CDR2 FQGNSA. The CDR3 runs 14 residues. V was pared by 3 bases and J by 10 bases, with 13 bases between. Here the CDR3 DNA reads TGTGCCAGCAGCTTGAACCCAGGGACATCACCCCTCCACTTT. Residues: CASSLNPGTSPLHF. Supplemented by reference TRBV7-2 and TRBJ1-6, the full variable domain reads GAGVSQSPSNKVTEKGKDVELRCDPISGHTALYWYRQSLGQGLEFLIYFQGNSAPDKSGLPSDRFSAERTGGSVSTLTIQRTQQEDSAVYLCASSLNPGTSPLHFGNGTRLTVT.

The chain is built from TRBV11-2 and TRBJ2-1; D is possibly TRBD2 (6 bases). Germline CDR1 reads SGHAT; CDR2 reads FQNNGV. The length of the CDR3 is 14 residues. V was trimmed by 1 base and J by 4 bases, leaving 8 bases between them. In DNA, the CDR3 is TGTGCCAGCAGCTTAGCGGGGGTATACAATGAGCAGTTCTTC. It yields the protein CASSLAGVYNEQFF.

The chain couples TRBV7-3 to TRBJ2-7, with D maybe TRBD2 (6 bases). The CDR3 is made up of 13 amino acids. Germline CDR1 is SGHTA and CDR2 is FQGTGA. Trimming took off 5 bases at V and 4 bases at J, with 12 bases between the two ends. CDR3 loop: CASSPTRGYEQYF. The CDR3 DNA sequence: TGTGCCAGCAGCCCGACCCGGGGGTACGAGCAGTACTTC.

The CDR3 region is CASSRGGANTGELFF. The CDR3 nucleotides are TGTGCCAGCAGTCGCGGGGGGGCCAACACCGGGGAGCTGTTTTTT. V is TRBV28 and J is TRBJ2-2; 9 bases match TRBD2. Germline V lookup: CDR1 MDHEN, CDR2 SYDVKM. V trimming: 5 bases; J trimming: 2 bases; junction bases outside the gene matches: 3. The CDR3 sequence is 15 residues long.

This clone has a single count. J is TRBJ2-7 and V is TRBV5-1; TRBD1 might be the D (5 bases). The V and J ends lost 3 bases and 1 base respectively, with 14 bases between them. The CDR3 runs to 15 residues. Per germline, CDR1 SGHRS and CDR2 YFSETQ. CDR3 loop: CASSSLDSLSYEQYF. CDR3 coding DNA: TGCGCCAGCAGCTCCCTAGACAGCCTATCCTACGAGCAGTACTTC. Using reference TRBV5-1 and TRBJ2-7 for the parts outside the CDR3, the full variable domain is KAGVTQTPRYLIKTRGQQVTLSCSPISGHRSVSWYQQTPGQGLQFLFEYFSETQRNKGNFPGRFSGRQFSNSRSEMNVSTLELGDSALYLCASSSLDSLSYEQYFGPGTRLTVT.

The CDR3 coding sequence is TGCGCCAGCAGCCAGACGGGTGGGTTTGGCTATGGCTACACCTTC. Translating it yields CASSQTGGFGYGYTF. V is TRBV4-3 and J is TRBJ1-2; the D is unclear. Germline values: CDR1 LGHNA, CDR2 YSLEER. This CDR3 is built from 15 residues. V was pared by 3 bases and J by 4 bases, with 15 bases between.

CDR3 in amino acids: CASSLRRGADTQYF. CDR3 sequence (DNA): TGCGCCAGCAGCTTGAGAAGGGGTGCAGATACGCAGTATTTT. The chain has TRBV5-1 and TRBJ2-3; TRBD1 might be the D (5 bases). This CDR3 region has 14 residues. V gave up 1 base and J gave up 4 bases, with 10 bases separating them. Germline V gene sequence: CDR1 SGHRS, CDR2 YFSETQ.

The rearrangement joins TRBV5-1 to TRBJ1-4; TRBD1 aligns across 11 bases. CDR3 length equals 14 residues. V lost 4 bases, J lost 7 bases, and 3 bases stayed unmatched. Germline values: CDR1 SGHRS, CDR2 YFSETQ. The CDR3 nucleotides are TGCGCCAGCAGCGAGGGACAGGGGGGTGAAAAACTGTTTTTT. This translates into CASSEGQGGEKLFF.

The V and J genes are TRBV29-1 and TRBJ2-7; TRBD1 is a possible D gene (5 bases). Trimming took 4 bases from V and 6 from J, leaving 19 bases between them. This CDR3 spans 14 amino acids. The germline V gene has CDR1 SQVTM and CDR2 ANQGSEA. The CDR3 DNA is TGCAGCGTTGGGGTCCAGGGAAGTTATCTCGAGCAGTACTTC. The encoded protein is CSVGVQGSYLEQYF.

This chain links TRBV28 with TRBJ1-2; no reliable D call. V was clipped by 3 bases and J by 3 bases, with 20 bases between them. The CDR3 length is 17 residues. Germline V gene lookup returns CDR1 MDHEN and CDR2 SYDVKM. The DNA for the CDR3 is TGTGCCAGCAGTTTTCCCCCTCCGGGAGTAGAAGACTATGGCTACACCTTC. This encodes CASSFPPPGVEDYGYTF.

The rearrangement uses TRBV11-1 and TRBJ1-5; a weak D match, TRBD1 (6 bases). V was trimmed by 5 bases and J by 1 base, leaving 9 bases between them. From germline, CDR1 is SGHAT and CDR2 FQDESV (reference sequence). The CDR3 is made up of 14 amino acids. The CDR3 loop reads CASSPTGSNQPQHF. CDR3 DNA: TGTGCCAGCAGCCCTACAGGGAGCAATCAGCCCCAGCATTTT.

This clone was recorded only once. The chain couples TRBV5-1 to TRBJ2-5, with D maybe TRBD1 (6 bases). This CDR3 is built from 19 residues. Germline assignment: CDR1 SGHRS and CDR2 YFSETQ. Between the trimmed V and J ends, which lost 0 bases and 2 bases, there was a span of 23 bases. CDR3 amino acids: CASSLVAHDRLGRQETQYF. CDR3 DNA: TGCGCCAGCAGCTTGGTAGCCCACGACAGGTTGGGCCGTCAAGAGACCCAGTACTTC.

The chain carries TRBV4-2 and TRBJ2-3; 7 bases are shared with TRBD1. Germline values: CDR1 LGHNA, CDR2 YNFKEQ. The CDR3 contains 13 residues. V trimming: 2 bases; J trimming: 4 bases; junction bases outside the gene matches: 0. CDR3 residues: CASSQTGADTQYF. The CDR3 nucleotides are TGTGCCAGCAGCCAAACAGGGGCAGATACGCAGTATTTT.

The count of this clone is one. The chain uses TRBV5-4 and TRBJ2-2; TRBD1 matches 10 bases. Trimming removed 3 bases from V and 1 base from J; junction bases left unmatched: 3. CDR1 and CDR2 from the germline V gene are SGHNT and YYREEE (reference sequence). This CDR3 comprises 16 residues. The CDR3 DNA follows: TGTGCCAGCAGCTCGGGACAGGGGAGGAACACCGGGGAGCTGTTTTTT. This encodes CASSSGQGRNTGELFF.

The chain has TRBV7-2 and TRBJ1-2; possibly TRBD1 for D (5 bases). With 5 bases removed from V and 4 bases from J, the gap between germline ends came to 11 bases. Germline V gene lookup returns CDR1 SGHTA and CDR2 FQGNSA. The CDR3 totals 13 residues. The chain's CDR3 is CASSPDSSYGYTF. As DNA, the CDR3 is TGTGCCAGCAGCCCAGACAGCAGCTATGGCTACACCTTC.

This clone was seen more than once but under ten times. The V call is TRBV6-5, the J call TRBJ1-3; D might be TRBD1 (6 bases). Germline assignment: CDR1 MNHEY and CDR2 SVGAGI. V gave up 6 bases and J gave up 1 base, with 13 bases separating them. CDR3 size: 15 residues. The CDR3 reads CASSTLGQSGNTIYF. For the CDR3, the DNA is TGTGCCAGCAGCACCCTCGGACAGTCTGGAAACACCATATATTTT.